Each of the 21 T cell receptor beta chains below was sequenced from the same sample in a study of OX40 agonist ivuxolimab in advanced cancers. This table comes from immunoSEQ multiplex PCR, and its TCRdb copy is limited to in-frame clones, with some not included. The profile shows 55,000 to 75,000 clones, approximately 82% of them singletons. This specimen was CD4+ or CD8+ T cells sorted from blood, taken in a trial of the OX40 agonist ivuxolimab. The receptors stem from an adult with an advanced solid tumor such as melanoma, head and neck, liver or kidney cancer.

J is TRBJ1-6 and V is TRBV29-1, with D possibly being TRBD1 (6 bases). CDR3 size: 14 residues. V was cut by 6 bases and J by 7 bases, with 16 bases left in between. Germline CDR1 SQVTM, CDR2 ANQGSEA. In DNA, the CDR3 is TGCAGCGTGGGACCGACCAGGGGAAATTCACCCCTCCACTTT. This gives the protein CSVGPTRGNSPLHF.

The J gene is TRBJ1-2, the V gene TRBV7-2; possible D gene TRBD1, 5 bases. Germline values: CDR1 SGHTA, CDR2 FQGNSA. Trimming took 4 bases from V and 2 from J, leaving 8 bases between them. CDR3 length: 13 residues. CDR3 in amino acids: CASSWTLNYGYTF. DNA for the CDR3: TGTGCCAGCAGCTGGACACTAAACTATGGCTACACCTTC.

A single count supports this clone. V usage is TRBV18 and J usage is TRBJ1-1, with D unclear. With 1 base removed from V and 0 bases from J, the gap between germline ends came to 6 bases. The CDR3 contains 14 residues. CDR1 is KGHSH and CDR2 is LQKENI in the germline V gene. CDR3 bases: TGTGCCAGCTCACCACGGGGAATGAACACTGAAGCTTTCTTT. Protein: CASSPRGMNTEAFF. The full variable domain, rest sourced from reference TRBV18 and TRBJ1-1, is NAGVMQNPRHLVRRRGQEARLRCSPMKGHSHVYWYRQLPEEGLKFMVYLQKENIIDESGMPKERFSAEFPKEGPSILRIQQVVRGDSAAYFCASSPRGMNTEAFFGQGTRLTVV.

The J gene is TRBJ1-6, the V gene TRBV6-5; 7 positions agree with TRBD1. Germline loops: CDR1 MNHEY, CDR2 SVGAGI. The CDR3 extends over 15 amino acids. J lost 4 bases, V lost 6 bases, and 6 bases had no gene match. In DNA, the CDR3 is TGTGCCAGCAGAGACCCACAGGGGTATAATTCACCCCTCCACTTT. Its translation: CASRDPQGYNSPLHF.

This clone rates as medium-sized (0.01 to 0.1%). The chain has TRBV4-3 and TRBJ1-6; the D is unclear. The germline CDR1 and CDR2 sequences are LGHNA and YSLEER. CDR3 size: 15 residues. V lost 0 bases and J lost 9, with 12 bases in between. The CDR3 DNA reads TGCGCCAGCAGCCAAGAGGGAACCCGGAGTTCACCCCTCCACTTT. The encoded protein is CASSQEGTRSSPLHF.

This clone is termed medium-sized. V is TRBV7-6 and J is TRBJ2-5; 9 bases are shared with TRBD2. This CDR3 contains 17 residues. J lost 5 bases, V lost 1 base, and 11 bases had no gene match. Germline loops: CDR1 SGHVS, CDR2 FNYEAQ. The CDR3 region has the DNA TGTGCCAGCAGCTTAGTTTCTAGCGGGGCGGCTAGGGAGACCCAGTACTTC. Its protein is CASSLVSSGAARETQYF.

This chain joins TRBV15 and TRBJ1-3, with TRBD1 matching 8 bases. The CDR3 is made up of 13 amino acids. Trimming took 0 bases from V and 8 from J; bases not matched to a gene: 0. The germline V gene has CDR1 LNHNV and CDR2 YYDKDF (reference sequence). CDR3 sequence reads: CATSREQGDTIYF. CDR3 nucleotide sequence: TGTGCCACCAGCAGAGAACAGGGGGACACCATATATTTT.

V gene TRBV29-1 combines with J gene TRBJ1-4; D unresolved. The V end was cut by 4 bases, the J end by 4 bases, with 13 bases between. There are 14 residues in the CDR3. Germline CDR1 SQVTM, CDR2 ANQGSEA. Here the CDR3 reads CSVGAEELNEKLFF. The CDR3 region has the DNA TGCAGCGTTGGTGCAGAAGAACTTAATGAAAAACTGTTTTTT.

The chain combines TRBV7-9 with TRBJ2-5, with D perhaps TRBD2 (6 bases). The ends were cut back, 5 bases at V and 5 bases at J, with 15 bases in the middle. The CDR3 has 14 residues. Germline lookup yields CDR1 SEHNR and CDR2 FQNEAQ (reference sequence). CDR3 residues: CASSRTAGSETQYF. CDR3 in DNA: TGTGCCAGCAGCCGAACGGCGGGATCGGAGACCCAGTACTTC.

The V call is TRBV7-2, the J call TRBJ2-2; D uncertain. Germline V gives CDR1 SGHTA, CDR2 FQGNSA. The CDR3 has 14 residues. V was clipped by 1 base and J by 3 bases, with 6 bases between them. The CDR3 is CASSLVYDTGELFF. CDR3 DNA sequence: TGTGCCAGCAGCTTAGTCTACGACACCGGGGAGCTGTTTTTT. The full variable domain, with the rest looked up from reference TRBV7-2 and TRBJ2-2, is GAGVSQSPSNKVTEKGKDVELRCDPISGHTALYWYRQSLGQGLEFLIYFQGNSAPDKSGLPSDRFSAERTGGSVSTLTIQRTQQEDSAVYLCASSLVYDTGELFFGEGSRLTVL.

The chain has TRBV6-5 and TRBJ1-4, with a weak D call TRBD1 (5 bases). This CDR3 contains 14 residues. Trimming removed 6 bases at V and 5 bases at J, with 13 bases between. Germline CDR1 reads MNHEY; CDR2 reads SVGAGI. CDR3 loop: CASRRTRLNEKLFF. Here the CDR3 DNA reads TGTGCCAGCAGACGGACAAGGCTAAATGAAAAACTGTTTTTT.

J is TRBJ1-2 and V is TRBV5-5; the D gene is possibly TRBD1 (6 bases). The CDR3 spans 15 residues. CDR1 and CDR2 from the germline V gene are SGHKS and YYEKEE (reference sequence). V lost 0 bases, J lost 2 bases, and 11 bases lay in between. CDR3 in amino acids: CASSLAAGANYGYTF. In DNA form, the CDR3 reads TGTGCCAGCAGCTTGGCGGCGGGGGCGAACTATGGCTACACCTTC. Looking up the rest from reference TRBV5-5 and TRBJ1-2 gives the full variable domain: DAGVTQSPTHLIKTRGQQVTLRCSPISGHKSVSWYQQVLGQGPQFIFQYYEKEERGRGNFPDRFSARQFPNYSSELNVNALLLGDSALYLCASSLAAGANYGYTFGSGTRLTVV.

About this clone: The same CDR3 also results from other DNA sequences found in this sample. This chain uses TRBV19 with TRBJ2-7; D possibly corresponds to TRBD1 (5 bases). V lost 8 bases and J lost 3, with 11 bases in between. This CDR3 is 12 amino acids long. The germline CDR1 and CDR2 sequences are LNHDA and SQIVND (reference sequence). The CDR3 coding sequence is TGTGCCAGTGGGCAGGGAATCTACGAGCAGTACTTC. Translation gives CASGQGIYEQYF.

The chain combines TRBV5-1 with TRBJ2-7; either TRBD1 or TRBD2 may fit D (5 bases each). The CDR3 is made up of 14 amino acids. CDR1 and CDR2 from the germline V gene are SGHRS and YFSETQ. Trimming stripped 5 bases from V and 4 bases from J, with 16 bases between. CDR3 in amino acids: CASSFTGGGYEQYF. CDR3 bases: TGCGCCAGCAGTTTCACAGGAGGTGGGTACGAGCAGTACTTC.

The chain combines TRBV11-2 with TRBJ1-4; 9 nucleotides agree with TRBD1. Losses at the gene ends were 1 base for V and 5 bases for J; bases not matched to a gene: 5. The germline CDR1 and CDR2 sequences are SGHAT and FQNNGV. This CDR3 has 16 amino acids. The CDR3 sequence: CASSLGDRAGNEKLFF. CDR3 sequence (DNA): TGTGCCAGCAGCTTAGGGGACAGGGCGGGGAATGAAAAACTGTTTTTT.

The CDR3 sequence is CASRLRGLGTEAFF. The CDR3 DNA follows: TGTGCCAGTAGGCTCAGGGGGCTCGGGACTGAAGCTTTCTTT. The rearrangement joins TRBV19 to TRBJ1-1; 8 positions match TRBD1. Germline CDR1 and CDR2: LNHDA and SQIVND (reference sequence). V gave up 6 bases and J gave up 5 bases; unmatched junction bases: 8. There are 14 residues in the CDR3.

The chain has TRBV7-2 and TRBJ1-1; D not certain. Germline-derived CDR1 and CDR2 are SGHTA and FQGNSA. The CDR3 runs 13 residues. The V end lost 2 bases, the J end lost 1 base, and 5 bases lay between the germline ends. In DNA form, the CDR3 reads TGTGCCAGCAGCTTAATCGAGAACACTGAAGCTTTCTTT. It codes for CASSLIENTEAFF. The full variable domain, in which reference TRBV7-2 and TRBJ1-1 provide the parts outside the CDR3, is GAGVSQSPSNKVTEKGKDVELRCDPISGHTALYWYRQSLGQGLEFLIYFQGNSAPDKSGLPSDRFSAERTGGSVSTLTIQRTQQEDSAVYLCASSLIENTEAFFGQGTRLTVV.

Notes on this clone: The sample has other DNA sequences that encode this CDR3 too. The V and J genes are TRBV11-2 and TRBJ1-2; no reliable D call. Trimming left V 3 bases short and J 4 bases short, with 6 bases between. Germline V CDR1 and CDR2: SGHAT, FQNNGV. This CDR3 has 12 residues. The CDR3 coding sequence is TGTGCCAGCAGCTTCCGCTCCTATGGCTACACCTTC. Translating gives CASSFRSYGYTF.

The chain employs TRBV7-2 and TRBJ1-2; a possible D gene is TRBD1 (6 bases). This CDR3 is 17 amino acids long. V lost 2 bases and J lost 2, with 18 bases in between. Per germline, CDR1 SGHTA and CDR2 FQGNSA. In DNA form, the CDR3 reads TGTGCCAGCAGCTTATTTATGATCGGGGGCGGGAACTATGGCTACACCTTC. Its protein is CASSLFMIGGGNYGYTF.

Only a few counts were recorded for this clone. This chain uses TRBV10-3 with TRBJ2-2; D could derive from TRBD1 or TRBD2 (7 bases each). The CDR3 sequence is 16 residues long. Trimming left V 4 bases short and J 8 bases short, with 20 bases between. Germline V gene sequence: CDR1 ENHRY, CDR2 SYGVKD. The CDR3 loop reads CAISVWEGAAAGELFF. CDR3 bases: TGTGCCATCAGTGTTTGGGAGGGGGCGGCGGCGGGGGAGCTGTTTTTT.

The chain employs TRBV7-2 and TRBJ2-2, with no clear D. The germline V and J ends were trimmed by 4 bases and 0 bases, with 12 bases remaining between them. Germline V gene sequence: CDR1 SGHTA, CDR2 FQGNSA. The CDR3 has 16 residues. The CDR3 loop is CASSSRTESNTGELFF. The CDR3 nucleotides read TGTGCCAGCAGCTCCAGGACGGAATCGAACACCGGGGAGCTGTTTTTT. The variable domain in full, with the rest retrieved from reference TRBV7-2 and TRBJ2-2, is GAGVSQSPSNKVTEKGKDVELRCDPISGHTALYWYRQSLGQGLEFLIYFQGNSAPDKSGLPSDRFSAERTGGSVSTLTIQRTQQEDSAVYLCASSSRTESNTGELFFGEGSRLTVL.